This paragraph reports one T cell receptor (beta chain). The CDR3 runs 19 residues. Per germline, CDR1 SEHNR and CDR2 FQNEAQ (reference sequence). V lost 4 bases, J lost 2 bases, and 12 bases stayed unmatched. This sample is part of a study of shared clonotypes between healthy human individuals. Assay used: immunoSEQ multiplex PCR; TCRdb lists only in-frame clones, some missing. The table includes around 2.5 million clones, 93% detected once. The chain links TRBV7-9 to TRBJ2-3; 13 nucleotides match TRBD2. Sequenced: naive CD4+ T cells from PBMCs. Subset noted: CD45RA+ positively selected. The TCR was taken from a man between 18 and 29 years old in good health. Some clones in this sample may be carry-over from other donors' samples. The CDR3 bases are TGTGCCAGCAGCTCTCCACTAGCGGGAGGGCCTAGGGACACAGATACGCAGTATTTT. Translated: CASSSPLAGGPRDTDTQYF. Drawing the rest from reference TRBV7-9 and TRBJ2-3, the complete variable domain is DTGVSQNPRHKITKRGQNVTFRCDPISEHNRLYWYRQTLGQGPEFLTYFQNEAQLEKSRLLSDRFSAERPKGSFSTLEIQRTEQGDSAMYLCASSSPLAGGPRDTDTQYFGPGTRLTVL.